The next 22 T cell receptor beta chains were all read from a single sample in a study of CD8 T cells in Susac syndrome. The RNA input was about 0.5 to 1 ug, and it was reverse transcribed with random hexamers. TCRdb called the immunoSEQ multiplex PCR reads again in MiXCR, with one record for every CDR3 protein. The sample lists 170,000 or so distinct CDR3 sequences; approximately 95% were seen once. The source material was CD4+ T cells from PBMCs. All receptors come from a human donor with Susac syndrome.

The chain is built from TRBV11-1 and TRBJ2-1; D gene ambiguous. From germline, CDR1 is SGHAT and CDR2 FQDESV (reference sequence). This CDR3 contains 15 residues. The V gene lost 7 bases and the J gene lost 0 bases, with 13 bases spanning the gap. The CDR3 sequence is CASKAGTLSYNEQFF. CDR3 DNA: TGTGCCAGCAAGGCTGGAACTCTCTCCTACAATGAGCAGTTCTTC.

The CDR3 DNA follows: TGTGCCAGCAGTCCCCAGGGGGATCTCTCCTACGAGCAGTACTTC. The encoded protein is CASSPQGDLSYEQYF. The J gene is TRBJ2-7, the V gene TRBV28; 7 bases are a match to TRBD1. V lost 5 bases to trimming and J lost 0 bases; unmatched junction nucleotides: 7. This CDR3 has 15 residues. Germline V gives CDR1 MDHEN, CDR2 SYDVKM.

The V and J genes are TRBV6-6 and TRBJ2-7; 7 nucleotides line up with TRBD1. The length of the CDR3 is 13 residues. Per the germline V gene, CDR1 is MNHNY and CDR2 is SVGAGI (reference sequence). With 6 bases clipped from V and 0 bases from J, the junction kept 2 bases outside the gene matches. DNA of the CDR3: TGTGCCAGCAGCCGACAGGGCTCCTACGAGCAGTACGTC. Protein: CASSRQGSYEQYV.

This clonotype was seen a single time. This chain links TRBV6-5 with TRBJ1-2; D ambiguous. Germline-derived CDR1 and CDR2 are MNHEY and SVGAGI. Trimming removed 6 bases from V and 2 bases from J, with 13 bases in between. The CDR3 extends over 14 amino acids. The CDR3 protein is CASSQSTENYGYTF. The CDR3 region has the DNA TGTGCCAGCAGCCAATCAACAGAGAACTATGGCTACACCTTC.

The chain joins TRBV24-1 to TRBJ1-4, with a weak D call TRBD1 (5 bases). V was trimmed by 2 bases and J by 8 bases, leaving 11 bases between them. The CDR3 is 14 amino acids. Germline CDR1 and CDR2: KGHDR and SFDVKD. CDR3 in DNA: TGTGCCACCAGTGATTCCGGGACGACCGAAAAACTGTTTTTT. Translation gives CATSDSGTTEKLFF.

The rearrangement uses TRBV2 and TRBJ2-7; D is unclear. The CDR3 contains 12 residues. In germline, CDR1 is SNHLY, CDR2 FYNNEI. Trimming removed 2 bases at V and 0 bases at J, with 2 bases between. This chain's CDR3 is CASSESSYEQYV. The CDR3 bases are TGTGCCAGCAGTGAAAGCTCCTACGAGCAGTACGTC.

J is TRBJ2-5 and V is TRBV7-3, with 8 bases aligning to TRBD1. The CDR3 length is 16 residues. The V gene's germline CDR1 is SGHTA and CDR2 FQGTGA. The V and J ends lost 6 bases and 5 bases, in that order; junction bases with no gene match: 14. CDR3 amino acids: CASSPGQGVDWETQYF. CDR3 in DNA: TGTGCCAGCAGTCCCGGACAGGGTGTGGATTGGGAGACCCAGTACTTC.

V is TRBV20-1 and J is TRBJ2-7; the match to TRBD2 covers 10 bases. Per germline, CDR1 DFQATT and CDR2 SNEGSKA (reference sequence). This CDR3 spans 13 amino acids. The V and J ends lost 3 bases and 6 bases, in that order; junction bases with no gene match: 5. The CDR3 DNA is TGCAGTGCTAGCCTAGCGGGAGTCCTCGAGCAGTACTTC. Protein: CSASLAGVLEQYF.

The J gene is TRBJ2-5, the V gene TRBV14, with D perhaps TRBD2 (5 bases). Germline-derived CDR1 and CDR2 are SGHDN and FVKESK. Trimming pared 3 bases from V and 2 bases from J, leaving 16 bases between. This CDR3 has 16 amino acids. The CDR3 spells CASSHLGLKYQETQYF. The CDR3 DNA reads TGTGCCAGCAGCCACCTCGGACTGAAATATCAAGAGACCCAGTACTTC.

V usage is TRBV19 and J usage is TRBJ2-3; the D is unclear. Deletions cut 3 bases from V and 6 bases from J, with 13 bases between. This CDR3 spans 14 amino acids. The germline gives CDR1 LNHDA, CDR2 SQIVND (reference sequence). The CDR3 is CASSISPPRDTQYF. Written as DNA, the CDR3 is TGTGCCAGTAGTATCTCCCCGCCACGGGATACGCAGTATTTT.

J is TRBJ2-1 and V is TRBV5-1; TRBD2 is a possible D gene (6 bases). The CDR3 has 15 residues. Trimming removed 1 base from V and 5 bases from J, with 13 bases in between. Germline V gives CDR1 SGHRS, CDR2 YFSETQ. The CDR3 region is CASSLRSSGNNEQFF. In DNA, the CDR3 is TGCGCCAGCAGCTTGAGGAGTAGCGGTAACAATGAGCAGTTCTTC.

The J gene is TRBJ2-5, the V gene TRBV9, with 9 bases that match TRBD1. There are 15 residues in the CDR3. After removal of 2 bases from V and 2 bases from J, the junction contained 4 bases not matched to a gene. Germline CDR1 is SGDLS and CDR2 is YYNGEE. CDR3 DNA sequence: TGTGCCAGCAGCGTTTGGGACAGGGTACAAGAGACCCAGTACTTC. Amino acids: CASSVWDRVQETQYF.

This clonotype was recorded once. As DNA, the CDR3 is TGTGCCAGCAGCGCCCGGGCTCCCTACGAGCAGTACGTC. The encoded protein is CASSARAPYEQYV. This chain uses TRBV14 with TRBJ2-7; D is ambiguous. Germline V gene lookup returns CDR1 SGHDN and CDR2 FVKESK. Trimming shortened V by 5 bases and J by 2 bases, and 10 bases separated the two germline ends. The CDR3 contains 13 residues.

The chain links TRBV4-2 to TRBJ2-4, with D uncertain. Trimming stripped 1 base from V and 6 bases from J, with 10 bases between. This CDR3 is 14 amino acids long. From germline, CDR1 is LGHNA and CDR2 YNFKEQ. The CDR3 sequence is CASSQVADLNIQYF. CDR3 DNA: TGTGCCAGCAGCCAAGTGGCAGACCTAAACATTCAGTACTTC.

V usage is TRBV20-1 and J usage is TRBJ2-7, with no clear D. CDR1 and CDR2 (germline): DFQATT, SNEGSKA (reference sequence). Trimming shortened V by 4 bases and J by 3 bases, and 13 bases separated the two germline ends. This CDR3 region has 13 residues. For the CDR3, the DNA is TGCAGTGCTAAGTCGGGCTCCCTCTACGAGCAGTACTTC. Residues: CSAKSGSLYEQYF.

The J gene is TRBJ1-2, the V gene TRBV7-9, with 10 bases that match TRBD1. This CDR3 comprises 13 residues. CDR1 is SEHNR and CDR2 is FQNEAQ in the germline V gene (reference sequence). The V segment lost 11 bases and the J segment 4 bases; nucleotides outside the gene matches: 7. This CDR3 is CASGTGDGYGYTF. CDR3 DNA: TGTGCCTCGGGGACAGGGGATGGCTATGGCTACACCTTC.

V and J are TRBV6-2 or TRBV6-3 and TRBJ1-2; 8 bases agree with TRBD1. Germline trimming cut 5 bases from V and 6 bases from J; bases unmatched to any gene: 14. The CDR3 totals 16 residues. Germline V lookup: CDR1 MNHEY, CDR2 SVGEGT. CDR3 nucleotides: TGTGCCAGCAGTACCTTGGAGAGGACAGGGAGCGATGGCTACACCTTC. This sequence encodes CASSTLERTGSDGYTF.

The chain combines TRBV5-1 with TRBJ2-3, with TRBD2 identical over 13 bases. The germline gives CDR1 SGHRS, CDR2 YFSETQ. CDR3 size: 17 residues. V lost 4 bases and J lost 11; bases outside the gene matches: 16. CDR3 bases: TGCGCCAGCAGCCCCTCGACTAGCGGGAGGCCCCTGATGGGGCAGTATTTT. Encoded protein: CASSPSTSGRPLMGQYF.

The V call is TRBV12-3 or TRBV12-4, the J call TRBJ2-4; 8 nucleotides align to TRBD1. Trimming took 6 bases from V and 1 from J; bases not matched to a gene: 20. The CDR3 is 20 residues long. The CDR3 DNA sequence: TGTGCCAGCAGCCCTTTTCGAGGGCACCAGGGGGCGCAGGCCAAAAACATTCAGTACTTC. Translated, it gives CASSPFRGHQGAQAKNIQYF.

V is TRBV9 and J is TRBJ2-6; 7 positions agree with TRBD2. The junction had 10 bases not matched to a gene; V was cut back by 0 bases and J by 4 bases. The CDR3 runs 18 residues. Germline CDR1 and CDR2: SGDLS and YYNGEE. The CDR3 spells CASSVGLREMPGANVLTF. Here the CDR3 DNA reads TGTGCCAGCAGCGTAGGGCTGCGGGAGATGCCAGGGGCCAACGTCCTGACTTTC.

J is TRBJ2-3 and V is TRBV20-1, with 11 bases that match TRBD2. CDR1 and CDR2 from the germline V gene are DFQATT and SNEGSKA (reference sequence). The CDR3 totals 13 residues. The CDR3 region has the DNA TGCGCGGTGACTAGCGGGAACACAGATACGCAGTATTTT. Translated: CAVTSGNTDTQYF.

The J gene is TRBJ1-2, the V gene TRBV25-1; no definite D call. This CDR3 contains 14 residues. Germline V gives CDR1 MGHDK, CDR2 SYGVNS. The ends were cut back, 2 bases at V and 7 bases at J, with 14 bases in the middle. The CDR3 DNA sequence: TGTGCCAGCAGTGAAAGGGCCTCTAGTGGTGGCTACACCTTC. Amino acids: CASSERASSGGYTF.